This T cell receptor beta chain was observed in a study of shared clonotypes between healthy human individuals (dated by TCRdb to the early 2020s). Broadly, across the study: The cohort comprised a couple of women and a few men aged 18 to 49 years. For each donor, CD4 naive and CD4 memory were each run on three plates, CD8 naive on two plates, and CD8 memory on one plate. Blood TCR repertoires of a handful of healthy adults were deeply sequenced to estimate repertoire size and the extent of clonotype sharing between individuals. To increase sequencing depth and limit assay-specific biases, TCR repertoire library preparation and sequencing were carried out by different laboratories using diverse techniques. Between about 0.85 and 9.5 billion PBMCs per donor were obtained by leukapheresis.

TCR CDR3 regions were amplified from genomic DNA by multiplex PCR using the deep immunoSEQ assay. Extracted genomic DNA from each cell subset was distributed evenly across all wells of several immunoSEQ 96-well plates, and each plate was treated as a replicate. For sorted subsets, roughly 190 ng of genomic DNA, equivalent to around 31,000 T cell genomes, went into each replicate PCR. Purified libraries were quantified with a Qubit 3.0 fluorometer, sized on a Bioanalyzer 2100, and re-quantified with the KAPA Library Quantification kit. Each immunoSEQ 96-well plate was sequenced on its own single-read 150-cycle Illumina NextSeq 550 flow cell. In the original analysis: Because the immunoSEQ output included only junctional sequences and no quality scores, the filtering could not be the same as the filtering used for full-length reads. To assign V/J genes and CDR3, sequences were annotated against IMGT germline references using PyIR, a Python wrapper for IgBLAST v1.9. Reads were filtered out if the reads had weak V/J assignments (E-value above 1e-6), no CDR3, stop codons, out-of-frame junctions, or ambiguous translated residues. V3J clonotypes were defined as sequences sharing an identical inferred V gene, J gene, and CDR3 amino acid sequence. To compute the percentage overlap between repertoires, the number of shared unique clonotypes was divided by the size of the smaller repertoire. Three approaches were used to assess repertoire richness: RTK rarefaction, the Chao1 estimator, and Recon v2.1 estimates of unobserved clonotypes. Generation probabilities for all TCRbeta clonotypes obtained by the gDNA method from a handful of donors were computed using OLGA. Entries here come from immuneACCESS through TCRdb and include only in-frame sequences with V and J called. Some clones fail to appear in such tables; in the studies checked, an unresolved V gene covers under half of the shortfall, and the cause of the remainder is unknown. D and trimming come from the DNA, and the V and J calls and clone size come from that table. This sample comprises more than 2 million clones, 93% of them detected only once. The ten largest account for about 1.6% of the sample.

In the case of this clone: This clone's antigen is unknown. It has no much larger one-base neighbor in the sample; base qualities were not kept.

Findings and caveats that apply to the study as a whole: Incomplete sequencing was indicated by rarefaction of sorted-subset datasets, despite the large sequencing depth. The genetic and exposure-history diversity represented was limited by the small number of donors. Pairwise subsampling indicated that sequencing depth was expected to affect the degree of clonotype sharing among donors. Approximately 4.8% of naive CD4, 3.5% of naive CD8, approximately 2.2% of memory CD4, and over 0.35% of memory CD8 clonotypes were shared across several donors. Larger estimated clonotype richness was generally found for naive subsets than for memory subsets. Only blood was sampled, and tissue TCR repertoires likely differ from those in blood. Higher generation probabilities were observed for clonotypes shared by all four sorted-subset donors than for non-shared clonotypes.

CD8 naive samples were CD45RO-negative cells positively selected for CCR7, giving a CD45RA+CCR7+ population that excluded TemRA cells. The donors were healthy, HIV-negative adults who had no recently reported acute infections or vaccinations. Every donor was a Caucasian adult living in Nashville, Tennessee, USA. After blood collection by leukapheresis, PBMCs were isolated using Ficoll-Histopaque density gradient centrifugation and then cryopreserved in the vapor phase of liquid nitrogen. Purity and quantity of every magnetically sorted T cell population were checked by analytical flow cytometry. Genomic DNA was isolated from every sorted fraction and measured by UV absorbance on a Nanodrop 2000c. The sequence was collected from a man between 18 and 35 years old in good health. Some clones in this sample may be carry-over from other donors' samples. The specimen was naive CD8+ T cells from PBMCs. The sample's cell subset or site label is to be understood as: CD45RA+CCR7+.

The CDR3 protein sequence reads: CASSLGSHGTEAFF. The DNA is TGTGCCAGCAGCTTAGGGAGCCATGGGACTGAAGCTTTCTTT. The rearrangement joined TRBV7-9 to TRBJ1-1, with the D gene not confidently named. Deletion took 1 base off V and 5 bases off J, with a span of 11 bases between the germline ends. The CDR3 covers 14 residues, taking in both the cysteine and the phenylalanine. Only the CDR3 part of the read is kept: 42 bases, read in frame from the first base. CDR1 SEHNR and CDR2 FQNEAQ are derived from the germline V gene (reference sequence).